Following are 25 T cell receptor beta chains from one sample sequenced in a study of blood T cell repertoires in COVID-19. Sequenced by immunoSEQ multiplex PCR; TCRdb stores in-frame clones only, minus some. The repertoire holds some 250,000 clones, approximately 91% seen once, with more than 1% in the top ten. The material sequenced was PBMCs or T cells enriched from blood (not recorded which). These receptors were obtained from a human donor in a cohort exposed to, infected with or recovered from COVID-19 (not recorded which). The donor label of this sample is uncertain.

This chain uses TRBV24-1 with TRBJ2-7, with D hard to call. Germline V CDR1 and CDR2: KGHDR, SFDVKD. The CDR3 has 13 amino acids. Trimming took 8 bases from V and 7 from J, leaving 17 bases between them. The CDR3 sequence: CATNRLRPGEQYF. The CDR3 region has the DNA TGTGCCACCAATCGCTTGAGACCCGGGGAGCAGTACTTC.

The rearrangement links TRBV19 to TRBJ1-6, with 8 bases lining up with TRBD1. The CDR3 covers 15 residues. The germline gives CDR1 LNHDA, CDR2 SQIVND (reference sequence). Trimming took 5 bases from V and 7 from J; bases not matched to a gene: 7. CDR3 loop: CASSQQGVQNSPLHF. CDR3 in DNA: TGTGCCAGTAGTCAACAGGGGGTTCAGAATTCACCCCTCCACTTT.

V gene TRBV24-1 combines with J gene TRBJ1-2, with 7 bases that match TRBD1. This CDR3 comprises 15 residues. Germline trimming cut 8 bases from V and 10 bases from J; bases unmatched to any gene: 18. Germline lookup yields CDR1 KGHDR and CDR2 SFDVKD. Here the CDR3 reads CATNVGDRAYLDYTF. The CDR3 bases are TGTGCCACCAATGTAGGTGACAGGGCCTATTTGGACTACACCTTC.

V and J are TRBV7-3 and TRBJ2-7, with TRBD1 as a possible D gene (6 bases). Germline-derived CDR1 and CDR2 are SGHTA and FQGTGA. V was shortened by 0 bases and J by 7 bases, with 10 bases between the two germline ends. The CDR3 runs to 13 residues. CDR3 amino acids: CASSLTGAREQYF. CDR3 coding DNA: TGTGCCAGCAGCTTAACGGGGGCGAGGGAGCAGTACTTC.

V is TRBV12-5 and J is TRBJ1-1; the D gene is possibly TRBD1 (5 bases). The CDR3 loop spans 14 amino acids. Between the trimmed V and J ends, which lost 6 bases and 4 bases, there was a span of 15 bases. CDR1 is LGHNT, CDR2 FRNRAP, per germline. The CDR3 loop reads CASGRPGRGTEAFF. CDR3 nucleotides: TGTGCTAGTGGCCGACCGGGTAGGGGCACTGAAGCTTTCTTT.

The V call is TRBV5-5, the J call TRBJ1-3; 11 bases agree with TRBD1. Germline-derived CDR1 and CDR2 are SGHKS and YYEKEE (reference sequence). The CDR3 covers 15 residues. J was trimmed by 7 bases and V by 4 bases; bases with no gene match: 7. In DNA, the CDR3 is TGTGCCAGCAGCCTTACCAGGGACAGGGGGAACACCATATATTTT. As protein: CASSLTRDRGNTIYF.

The chain has TRBV6-5 and TRBJ1-1; a possible D gene is TRBD1 (6 bases). Trimming pared 5 bases from V and 5 bases from J, leaving 6 bases between. The CDR3 contains 11 residues. The germline V gene has CDR1 MNHEY and CDR2 SVGAGI. The CDR3 region is CASSRGTEAFF. As DNA, the CDR3 is TGTGCCAGCAGTAGGGGGACTGAAGCTTTCTTT.

The V call is TRBV5-4, the J call TRBJ1-6; 9 nucleotides match TRBD1. This CDR3 comprises 16 residues. Germline V CDR1 and CDR2: SGHNT, YYREEE (reference sequence). The V gene end was trimmed by 0 bases and the J gene end by 7 bases; junction bases not matched to a gene: 5. The CDR3 is CASSLAVGQGNSPLHF. The CDR3 DNA reads TGTGCCAGCAGCTTGGCCGTAGGACAGGGGAATTCACCCCTCCACTTT.

The chain links TRBV20-1 to TRBJ2-5, with D perhaps matching TRBD1 (5 bases). The germline gives CDR1 DFQATT, CDR2 SNEGSKA (reference sequence). The CDR3 has 12 amino acids. Trimming removed 3 bases at V and 2 bases at J, with 7 bases between. CDR3 amino acids: CSASRTQETQYF. The CDR3 DNA sequence: TGCAGTGCTAGTCGGACACAAGAGACCCAGTACTTC.

The chain joins TRBV5-6 to TRBJ2-5, with TRBD1 matching over 10 bases. Germline CDR1 SGHDT, CDR2 YYEEEE. The length of the CDR3 is 16 residues. The V and J ends lost 3 bases and 4 bases, in that order; junction bases with no gene match: 9. CDR3 DNA sequence: TGTGCCAGCAGCTCCTTGGGGACAGGGGACGGAGAGACCCAGTACTTC. Translation gives CASSSLGTGDGETQYF.

The rearrangement joins TRBV12-3 or TRBV12-4 to TRBJ2-3, with a weak D call TRBD1 (6 bases). This CDR3 region has 12 residues. Trimming cost V 5 bases and J 5 bases, with 8 bases left between them. CDR3 amino acids: CASSPQGDTQYF. CDR3 nucleotide sequence: TGTGCCAGCAGTCCACAGGGAGATACGCAGTATTTT.

V and J are TRBV4-3 and TRBJ2-1; TRBD2 is a possible D gene (6 bases). From germline, CDR1 is LGHNA and CDR2 YSLEER. CDR3 size: 17 residues. V gave up 2 bases and J gave up 0 bases, with 14 bases separating them. CDR3 protein: CASSQLRDFSSYNEQFF. Written as DNA, the CDR3 is TGCGCCAGCAGCCAACTACGGGACTTTAGCTCCTACAATGAGCAGTTCTTC.

This rearrangement joins TRBV25-1 to TRBJ1-2; 7 bases agree with TRBD1. This CDR3 spans 14 amino acids. Per germline, CDR1 MGHDK and CDR2 SYGVNS. J lost 1 base, V lost 4 bases, and 3 bases had no gene match. The DNA of the CDR3 is TGTGCCAGCAGTGCAGGGGGTGATAACTATGGCTACACCTTC. Translating it yields CASSAGGDNYGYTF.

The V and J genes are TRBV2 and TRBJ1-4; 8 nucleotides match TRBD1. The V and J ends lost 5 bases and 5 bases, in that order; junction bases with no gene match: 7. The germline gives CDR1 SNHLY, CDR2 FYNNEI. This CDR3 contains 15 residues. CDR3 sequence: CASSRQGLVNEKLFF. CDR3 nucleotides: TGTGCCAGCAGTCGACAGGGGTTAGTGAATGAAAAACTGTTTTTT.

This sequence joins TRBV4-3 and TRBJ1-2; weak D call: TRBD1 (5 bases). V was shortened by 0 bases and J by 7 bases, with 15 bases between the two germline ends. Per the germline V gene, CDR1 is LGHNA and CDR2 is YSLEER. The CDR3 spans 15 residues. CDR3 loop: CASSQDSQPGGGYTF. CDR3 nucleotides: TGCGCCAGCAGCCAAGATTCACAACCCGGGGGTGGCTACACCTTC.

The J gene is TRBJ1-2, the V gene TRBV4-3; 7 bases align to TRBD1. The trim removed 1 base at V and 4 bases at J, leaving 0 bases unmatched. Germline V gene lookup returns CDR1 LGHNA and CDR2 YSLEER. The CDR3 length is 13 residues. CDR3 in amino acids: CASSQGQGYGYTF. The CDR3 DNA reads as TGCGCCAGCAGCCAAGGACAGGGCTATGGCTACACCTTC.

V gene TRBV30 combines with J gene TRBJ2-3; 7 bases map to TRBD1. Germline assignment: CDR1 GTSNPN and CDR2 SVGIG (reference sequence). The ends lost 0 bases at V and 2 bases at J; junction bases unmatched: 11. The CDR3 contains 17 residues. The CDR3 DNA reads as TGTGCCTGGAGTGTCGCCGACGACAGGGTATTCACAGATACGCAGTATTTT. This translates into CAWSVADDRVFTDTQYF.

The chain joins TRBV19 to TRBJ2-3; TRBD2 matches at 11 bases. CDR1 and CDR2 from the germline V gene are LNHDA and SQIVND (reference sequence). The CDR3 extends over 15 amino acids. V was pared by 4 bases and J by 1 base, with 1 base of the junction left unmatched. The CDR3 coding sequence is TGTGCCAGTAGTACACTAGCGGGGGGCACAGATACGCAGTATTTT. This sequence encodes CASSTLAGGTDTQYF.

The chain carries TRBV19 and TRBJ2-7; 9 bases line up with TRBD1. The CDR3 contains 15 residues. Germline V gives CDR1 LNHDA, CDR2 SQIVND (reference sequence). Trimming took 1 base from V and 2 from J; bases not matched to a gene: 3. The CDR3 is CASSIGGQGPYEQYF. The CDR3 DNA follows: TGTGCCAGTAGTATAGGGGGACAGGGCCCCTACGAGCAGTACTTC.

The chain couples TRBV10-3 to TRBJ2-2; D gene unclear. The germline CDR1 and CDR2 sequences are ENHRY and SYGVKD. V was clipped by 4 bases and J by 2 bases, with 11 bases between them. CDR3 length: 15 amino acids. The CDR3 region has the DNA TGTGCCATCAGTGGCCGAATTACAAACACCGGGGAGCTGTTTTTT. Amino acid sequence: CAISGRITNTGELFF.

This clone was seen just once. The chain uses TRBV9 and TRBJ1-3, with 10 bases matching TRBD1. Trimming at V came to 0 bases and at J to 3 bases, leaving 9 bases not matched to a gene. CDR1 and CDR2 from the germline V gene are SGDLS and YYNGEE. CDR3 length equals 18 residues. The CDR3 loop is CASSVAFGDRGLGNTIYF. CDR3 coding DNA: TGTGCCAGCAGCGTAGCATTCGGGGACAGGGGCCTTGGAAACACCATATATTTT.

The J gene is TRBJ2-2, the V gene TRBV5-8; 7 positions agree with TRBD1. This CDR3 region has 16 residues. Looked up from germline, CDR1 is SGHTS and CDR2 is YDEGEE. Trimming took 10 bases from V and 0 from J; bases not matched to a gene: 12. CDR3 DNA sequence: TGTGCCGATCAAAGATTTACAGGGGCGAACACCGGGGAGCTGTTTTTT. Translated: CADQRFTGANTGELFF. The variable domain in full, completed from reference TRBV5-8 and TRBJ2-2, reads EAGVTQSPTHLIKTRGQQATLRCSPISGHTSVYWYQQALGLGLQFLLWYDEGEERNRGNFPPRFSGRQFPNYSSELNVNALELEDSALYLCADQRFTGANTGELFFGEGSRLTVL.

V gene TRBV5-1 combines with J gene TRBJ1-2, with no clear D. The CDR3 is 10 amino acids. Trimming took off 4 bases at V and 6 bases at J, with 4 bases between the two ends. CDR1 is SGHRS and CDR2 is YFSETQ in the germline V gene. CDR3 amino acids: CASSEDGYTF. DNA for the CDR3: TGCGCCAGCAGCGAGGATGGCTACACCTTC.

V and J are TRBV2 and TRBJ2-1, with D perhaps TRBD2 (5 bases). The CDR3 totals 14 residues. Trimming pared 8 bases from V and 3 bases from J, leaving 14 bases between. Germline assignment: CDR1 SNHLY and CDR2 FYNNEI. The CDR3 region is CASLTSEVYNEQFF. CDR3 nucleotides: TGTGCCAGCCTTACTAGTGAAGTCTACAATGAGCAGTTCTTC.

The chain carries TRBV4-3 and TRBJ2-3; D might be TRBD2 (5 bases). There are 15 residues in the CDR3. CDR1 is LGHNA and CDR2 is YSLEER in the germline V gene. The V end was cut by 3 bases, the J end by 4 bases, with 14 bases between. The CDR3 is CASSQVDLTPDTQYF. DNA for the CDR3: TGCGCCAGCAGCCAGGTGGACTTGACCCCAGATACGCAGTATTTT.